Shown below are 17 T cell receptor beta chains from a single sample sequenced in a study of patients and donors after allogeneic stem cell transplantation. TCRdb reprocessed the RT-PCR reads via MiXCR and lists one record per CDR3 protein. The sample holds some 880,000 distinct CDR3 sequences, roughly 18% seen once. The specimen was blood, either unsorted or a sorted T cell fraction (not recorded which). The source is a human donor who was either an allogeneic HSCT recipient or a stem cell or donor lymphocyte infusion donor (not recorded which). It is not recorded whose cells these are; they may come from a transplant donor.

This clonotype came up once. This chain connects TRBV7-9 to TRBJ1-4; D unclear. Between the trimmed V and J ends, which lost 1 base and 4 bases, there was a span of 10 bases. Germline V gene lookup returns CDR1 SEHNR and CDR2 FQNEAQ (reference sequence). The CDR3 is made up of 15 amino acids. The CDR3 region is CASSLETRGNEKLFF. For the CDR3, the DNA is TGTGCCAGCAGCTTAGAGACTCGTGGTAATGAAAAACTGTTTTTT. Supplemented by reference TRBV7-9 and TRBJ1-4, the full variable domain reads DTGVSQNPRHKITKRGQNVTFRCDPISEHNRLYWYRQTLGQGPEFLTYFQNEAQLEKSRLLSDRFSAERPKGSFSTLEIQRTEQGDSAMYLCASSLETRGNEKLFFGSGTQLSVL.

This chain links TRBV19 with TRBJ2-5; 8 nucleotides match TRBD2. The CDR3 consists of 16 residues. In germline, CDR1 is LNHDA, CDR2 SQIVND (reference sequence). Losses at the gene ends were 5 bases for V and 1 base for J; bases not matched to a gene: 9. The CDR3 DNA sequence: TGTGCCAGTAGTCCCTCGGCTAGCGGGCTCCAAGAGACCCAGTACTTC. Residues: CASSPSASGLQETQYF. The entire variable domain, with the rest obtained from reference TRBV19 and TRBJ2-5, is as follows: DGGITQSPKYLFRKEGQNVTLSCEQNLNHDAMYWYRQDPGQGLRLIYYSQIVNDFQKGDIAEGYSVSREKKESFPLTVTSAQKNPTAFYLCASSPSASGLQETQYFGPGTRLLVL.

In DNA form, the CDR3 reads TGTGCCAGCACCCCCTCTTTGGATGAGCAGTTCTTC. Amino acid sequence: CASTPSLDEQFF. This chain links TRBV7-9 with TRBJ2-1; D is ambiguous. The ends were cut back, 7 bases at V and 8 bases at J, with 12 bases in the middle. Germline CDR1 and CDR2: SEHNR and FQNEAQ (reference sequence). The CDR3 is 12 residues long.

In its sample, this clonotype was seen a few times. The CDR3 region is CASSKWGTSGSHNEQFF. CDR3 DNA: TGTGCCAGCAGCAAATGGGGAACTAGCGGGAGCCACAATGAGCAGTTCTTC. The V and J genes are TRBV3-1 and TRBJ2-1; 11 nucleotides match TRBD2. This CDR3 is 17 amino acids long. The V and J ends lost 5 bases and 5 bases, in that order; junction bases with no gene match: 11. Germline V gene data show CDR1 as LGHDT and CDR2 as YNNKEL (reference sequence).

This clonotype was seen many times. This chain joins TRBV12-3 or TRBV12-4 and TRBJ2-1; 10 bases agree with TRBD2. With V trimmed by 2 bases and J by 10 bases, 8 bases remained unmatched. The CDR3 length is 15 residues. The CDR3 nucleotides are TGTGCCAGCAGTTTACTAGCGGGAGTTGGGTGGGAGCAGTTCTTC. Protein sequence: CASSLLAGVGWEQFF.

This clonotype was counted only a few times. The chain recombines TRBV29-1 with TRBJ1-2, with TRBD1 as a possible D gene (6 bases). The CDR3 spans 14 residues. V lost 3 bases and J 2 bases, leaving 13 bases between the germline ends. CDR1 and CDR2 (germline): SQVTM, ANQGSEA. The CDR3 nucleotides are TGCAGCGTTGACCTATCAGGGACAAACTATGGCTACACCTTC. It yields the protein CSVDLSGTNYGYTF.

The gene calls are TRBV4-2 and TRBJ2-7; D possibly corresponds to TRBD2 (6 bases). CDR3 length: 17 amino acids. Trimming stripped 0 bases from V and 3 bases from J, with 18 bases between. In germline, CDR1 is LGHNA, CDR2 YNFKEQ. The CDR3 sequence is CASSQDNLANKNYEQYF. The CDR3 region has the DNA TGTGCCAGCAGCCAAGATAATCTAGCGAATAAGAACTACGAGCAGTACTTC.

The CDR3 nucleotides read TGTGCCAGCAGCCAAGTTTTGCTAGCGGGGGGGGACACCGGGGAGCTGTTTTTT. Translation gives CASSQVLLAGGDTGELFF. The chain carries TRBV4-2 and TRBJ2-2; 12 nucleotides agree with TRBD2. This CDR3 region has 18 residues. Germline V gene lookup returns CDR1 LGHNA and CDR2 YNFKEQ. V gave up 1 base and J gave up 3 bases; unmatched junction bases: 6.

This clonotype was counted only a few times. The genes are TRBV5-1 and TRBJ1-1; TRBD1 might be the D (5 bases). Germline CDR1 and CDR2: SGHRS and YFSETQ. The CDR3 has 14 amino acids. V dropped 2 bases and J dropped 1 base, with 9 bases sitting between them. CDR3 in amino acids: CASSFRDGNTEAFF. The CDR3 nucleotides are TGCGCCAGCAGCTTCCGGGACGGGAACACTGAAGCTTTCTTT.

This clonotype was counted a few times. V is TRBV20-1 and J is TRBJ2-7, with D hard to call. This CDR3 region has 12 residues. CDR1 is DFQATT, CDR2 SNEGSKA, per germline (reference sequence). The germline V and J ends were trimmed by 5 bases and 3 bases, with 11 bases remaining between them. The DNA of the CDR3 is TGCAGTGCTTGGCGGCGAGACTACGAGCAGTACTTC. It yields the protein CSAWRRDYEQYF.

This clonotype has more than one count but fewer than ten. This chain connects TRBV5-1 to TRBJ1-1; the D is unclear. Germline V lookup: CDR1 SGHRS, CDR2 YFSETQ. This CDR3 is built from 14 residues. Trimming took off 6 bases at V and 4 bases at J, with 16 bases between the two ends. CDR3 amino acids: CASTRTEWGTEAFF. The CDR3 DNA follows: TGCGCCAGCACCCGGACGGAATGGGGCACTGAAGCTTTCTTT.

This clonotype was recorded a few times. This chain connects TRBV20-1 to TRBJ2-5, with TRBD2 as a possible D gene (6 bases). This CDR3 contains 14 residues. V shed 3 bases and J shed 3 bases, with 14 bases lying between them. The germline V gene has CDR1 DFQATT and CDR2 SNEGSKA (reference sequence). CDR3 nucleotides: TGCAGTGCTAGTCAGCGGGCAGGGAAAGAGACCCAGTACTTC. Protein: CSASQRAGKETQYF.

There are a few counts of this clonotype. This chain connects TRBV6-1 to TRBJ2-1; the match to TRBD2 covers 10 bases. V was clipped by 6 bases and J by 7 bases; unmatched bases: 12. Germline V gene lookup returns CDR1 MNHNS and CDR2 SASEGT. This CDR3 spans 16 amino acids. CDR3 DNA: TGTGCCAGCAGCAGATTAGCGGGAGGTAGTACTAATGAGCAGTTCTTC. Encoded protein: CASSRLAGGSTNEQFF.

The rearrangement links TRBV20-1 to TRBJ2-7; 9 bases fit TRBD1. V lost 4 bases to trimming and J lost 2 bases; unmatched junction nucleotides: 15. The CDR3 loop spans 17 amino acids. Germline CDR1 and CDR2: DFQATT and SNEGSKA (reference sequence). The CDR3 reads CSAKMSGTGYGTYEQYF. The CDR3 DNA follows: TGCAGTGCTAAAATGTCGGGGACAGGGTACGGTACCTACGAGCAGTACTTC.

The V and J genes are TRBV7-2 and TRBJ2-2; tentative D call: TRBD2 (5 bases). This CDR3 region has 15 residues. Germline V gives CDR1 SGHTA, CDR2 FQGNSA. The V end was cut by 1 base, the J end by 7 bases, with 13 bases between. CDR3 residues: CASSLVTGRSGELFF. Written as DNA, the CDR3 is TGTGCCAGCAGCTTAGTTACGGGAAGGAGCGGGGAGCTGTTTTTT.

This clonotype was recorded many times. The chain combines TRBV29-1 with TRBJ2-1; D perhaps matches TRBD2 (6 bases). Looked up from germline, CDR1 is SQVTM and CDR2 is ANQGSEA. The V gene lost 6 bases and the J gene lost 5 bases, with 11 bases spanning the gap. CDR3 length: 12 amino acids. This CDR3 is CSVARDNNEQFF. The CDR3 nucleotides are TGCAGCGTCGCGCGGGATAACAATGAGCAGTTCTTC.

V gene TRBV20-1 combines with J gene TRBJ1-1; the D is unclear. The CDR3 length is 13 residues. The V end was cut by 3 bases, the J end by 1 base, with 9 bases between. In germline, CDR1 is DFQATT, CDR2 SNEGSKA (reference sequence). The CDR3 DNA reads as TGCAGTGCTAGCCTTGTACAGAACACTGAAGCTTTCTTT. Its protein product is CSASLVQNTEAFF.